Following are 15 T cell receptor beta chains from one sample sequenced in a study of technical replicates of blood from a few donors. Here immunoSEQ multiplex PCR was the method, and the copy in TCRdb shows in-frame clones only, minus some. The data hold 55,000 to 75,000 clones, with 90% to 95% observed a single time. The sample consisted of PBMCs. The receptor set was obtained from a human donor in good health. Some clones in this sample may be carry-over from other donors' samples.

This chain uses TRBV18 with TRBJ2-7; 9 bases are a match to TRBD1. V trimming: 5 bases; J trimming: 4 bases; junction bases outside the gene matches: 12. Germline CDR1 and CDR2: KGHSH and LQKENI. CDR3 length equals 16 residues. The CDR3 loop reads CASSTFRDREVYEQYF. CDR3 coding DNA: TGTGCCAGCTCAACGTTCCGGGACAGGGAGGTATACGAGCAGTACTTC.

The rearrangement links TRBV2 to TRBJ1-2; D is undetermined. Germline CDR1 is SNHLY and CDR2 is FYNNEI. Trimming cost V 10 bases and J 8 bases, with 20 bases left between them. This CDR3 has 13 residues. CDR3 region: CATERVRDEGYTF. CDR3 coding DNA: TGTGCCACCGAAAGGGTCCGGGATGAAGGCTACACCTTC. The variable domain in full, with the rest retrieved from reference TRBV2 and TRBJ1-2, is EPEVTQTPSHQVTQMGQEVILRCVPISNHLYFYWYRQILGQKVEFLVSFYNNEISEKSEIFDDQFSVERPDGSNFTLKIRSTKLEDSAMYFCATERVRDEGYTFGSGTRLTVV.

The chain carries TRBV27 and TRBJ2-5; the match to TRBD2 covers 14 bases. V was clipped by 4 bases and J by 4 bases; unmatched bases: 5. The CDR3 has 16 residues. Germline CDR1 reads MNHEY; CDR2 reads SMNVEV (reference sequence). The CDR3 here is CASSSTSGGAGETQYF. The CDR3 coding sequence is TGTGCCAGCAGTTCGACTAGCGGGGGGGCGGGAGAGACCCAGTACTTC.

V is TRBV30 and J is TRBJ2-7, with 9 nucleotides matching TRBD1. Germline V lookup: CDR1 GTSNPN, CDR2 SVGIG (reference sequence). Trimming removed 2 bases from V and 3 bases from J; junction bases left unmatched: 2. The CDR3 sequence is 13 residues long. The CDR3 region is CAWSLGQGYEQYF. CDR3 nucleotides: TGTGCCTGGAGTCTGGGACAGGGCTACGAGCAGTACTTC.

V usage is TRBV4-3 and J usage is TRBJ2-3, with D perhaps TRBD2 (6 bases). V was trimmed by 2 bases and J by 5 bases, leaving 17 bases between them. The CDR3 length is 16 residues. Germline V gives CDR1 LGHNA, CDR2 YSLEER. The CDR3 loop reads CASSQLYGGNGDTQYF. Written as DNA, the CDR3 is TGCGCCAGCAGCCAATTGTACGGGGGTAACGGAGATACGCAGTATTTT.

In DNA, the CDR3 is TGTGCCAGCAGCTTAGCGGGGCAGACTGGCTACACCTTC. Its translation: CASSLAGQTGYTF. The genes are TRBV7-8 and TRBJ1-2; TRBD1 might be the D (5 bases). CDR1 SGHVS and CDR2 FQNEAQ come from the germline V gene. V was cut by 0 bases and J by 7 bases, with 9 bases left in between. The CDR3 sequence is 13 residues long. Filled out from reference TRBV7-8 and TRBJ1-2, the complete variable domain reads GAGVSQSPRYKVAKRGQDVALRCDPISGHVSLFWYQQALGQGPEFLTYFQNEAQLDKSGLPSDRFFAERPEGSVSTLKIQRTQQEDSAVYLCASSLAGQTGYTFGSGTRLTVV.

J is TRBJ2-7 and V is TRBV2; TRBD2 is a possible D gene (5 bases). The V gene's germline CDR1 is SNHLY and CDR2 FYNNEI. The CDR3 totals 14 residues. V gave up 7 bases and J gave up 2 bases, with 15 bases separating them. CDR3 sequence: CASTEEGLTYEQYF. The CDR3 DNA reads TGTGCCAGCACCGAAGAGGGTTTGACCTACGAGCAGTACTTC. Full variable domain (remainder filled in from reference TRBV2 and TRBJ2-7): EPEVTQTPSHQVTQMGQEVILRCVPISNHLYFYWYRQILGQKVEFLVSFYNNEISEKSEIFDDQFSVERPDGSNFTLKIRSTKLEDSAMYFCASTEEGLTYEQYFGPGTRLTVT.

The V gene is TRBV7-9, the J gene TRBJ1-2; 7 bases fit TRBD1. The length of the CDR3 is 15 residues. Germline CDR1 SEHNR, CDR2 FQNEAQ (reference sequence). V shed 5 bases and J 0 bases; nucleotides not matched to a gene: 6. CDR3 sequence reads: CASSQGDRTNYGYTF. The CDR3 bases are TGTGCCAGCAGCCAGGGGGATCGTACTAACTATGGCTACACCTTC.

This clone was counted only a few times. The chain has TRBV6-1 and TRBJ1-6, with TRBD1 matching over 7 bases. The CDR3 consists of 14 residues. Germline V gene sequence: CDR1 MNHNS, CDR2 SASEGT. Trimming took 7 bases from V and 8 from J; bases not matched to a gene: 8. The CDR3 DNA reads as TGTGCCAGCAACCCGGGACAGAGGTATTCACCCCTCCACTTT. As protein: CASNPGQRYSPLHF.

CDR3 sequence: CASSPDDSSYEQYF. CDR3 DNA sequence: TGTGCCAGCAGCCCCGATGACAGCTCCTACGAGCAGTACTTC. The chain combines TRBV7-9 with TRBJ2-7; possible D gene TRBD1, 5 bases. Germline loops: CDR1 SEHNR, CDR2 FQNEAQ (reference sequence). Trimming took off 5 bases at V and 0 bases at J, with 11 bases between the two ends. This CDR3 contains 14 residues. Complete variable domain (other parts from reference TRBV7-9 and TRBJ2-7): DTGVSQNPRHKITKRGQNVTFRCDPISEHNRLYWYRQTLGQGPEFLTYFQNEAQLEKSRLLSDRFSAERPKGSFSTLEIQRTEQGDSAMYLCASSPDDSSYEQYFGPGTRLTVT.

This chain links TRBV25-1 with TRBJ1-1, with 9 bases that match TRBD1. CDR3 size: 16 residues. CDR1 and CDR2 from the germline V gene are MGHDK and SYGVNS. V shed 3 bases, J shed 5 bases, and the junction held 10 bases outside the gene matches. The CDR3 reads CASSDPDRGRVTEAFF. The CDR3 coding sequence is TGTGCCAGCAGTGACCCGGACAGGGGACGCGTTACTGAAGCTTTCTTT.

The DNA for the CDR3 is TGTGCCAGCAGCCTGAGGCACAGGGTTGCTGAGGAGACCCAGTACTTC. It encodes CASSLRHRVAEETQYF. The rearrangement links TRBV7-6 to TRBJ2-5; perhaps TRBD1 as D (6 bases). CDR3 length: 16 amino acids. CDR1 and CDR2 (germline): SGHVS, FNYEAQ. V gave up 5 bases and J gave up 5 bases, with 21 bases separating them.

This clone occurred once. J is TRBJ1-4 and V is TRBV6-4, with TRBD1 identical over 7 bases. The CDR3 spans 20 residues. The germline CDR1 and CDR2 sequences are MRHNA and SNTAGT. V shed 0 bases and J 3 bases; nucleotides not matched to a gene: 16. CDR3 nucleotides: TGTGCCAGCAGTGACTCTTTGTTGGTTAAACAGGGGACCTCTAATGAAAAACTGTTTTTT. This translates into CASSDSLLVKQGTSNEKLFF.

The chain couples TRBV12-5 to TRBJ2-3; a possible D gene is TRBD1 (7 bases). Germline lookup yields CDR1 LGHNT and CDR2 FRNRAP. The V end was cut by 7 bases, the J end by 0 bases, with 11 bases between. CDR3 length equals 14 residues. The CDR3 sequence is CASAGGPSTDTQYF. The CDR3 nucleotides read TGTGCTAGTGCAGGGGGGCCTAGCACAGATACGCAGTATTTT.

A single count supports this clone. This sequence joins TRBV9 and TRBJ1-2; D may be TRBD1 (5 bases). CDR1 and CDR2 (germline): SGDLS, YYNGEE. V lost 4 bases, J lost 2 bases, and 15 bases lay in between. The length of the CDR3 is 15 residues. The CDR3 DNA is TGTGCCAGCAGCTCTAGAGGCAGGGCCAACTATGGCTACACCTTC. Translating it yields CASSSRGRANYGYTF.